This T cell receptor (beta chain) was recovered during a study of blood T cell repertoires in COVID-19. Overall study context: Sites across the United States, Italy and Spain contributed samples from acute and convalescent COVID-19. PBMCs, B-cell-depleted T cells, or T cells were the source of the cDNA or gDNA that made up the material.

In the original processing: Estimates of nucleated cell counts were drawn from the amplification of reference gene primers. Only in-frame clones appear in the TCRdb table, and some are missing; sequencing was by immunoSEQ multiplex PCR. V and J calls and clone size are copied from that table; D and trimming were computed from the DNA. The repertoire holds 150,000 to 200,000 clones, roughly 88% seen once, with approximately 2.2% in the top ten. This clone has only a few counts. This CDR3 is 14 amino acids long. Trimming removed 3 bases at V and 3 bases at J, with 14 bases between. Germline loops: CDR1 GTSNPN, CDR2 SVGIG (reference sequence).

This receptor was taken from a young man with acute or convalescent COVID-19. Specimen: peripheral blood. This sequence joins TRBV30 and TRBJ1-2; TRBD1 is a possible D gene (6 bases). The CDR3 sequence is CAWREQGSDYGYTF. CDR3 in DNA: TGTGCCTGGAGGGAACAGGGATCGGACTATGGCTACACCTTC.